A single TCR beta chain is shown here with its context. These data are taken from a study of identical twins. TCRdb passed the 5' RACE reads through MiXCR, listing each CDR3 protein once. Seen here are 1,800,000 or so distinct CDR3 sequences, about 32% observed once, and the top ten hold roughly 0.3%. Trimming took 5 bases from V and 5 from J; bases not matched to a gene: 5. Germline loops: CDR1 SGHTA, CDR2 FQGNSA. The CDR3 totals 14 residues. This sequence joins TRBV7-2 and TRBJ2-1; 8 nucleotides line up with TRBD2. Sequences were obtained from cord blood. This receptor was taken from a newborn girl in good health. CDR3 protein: CASSPQAGDNEQFF. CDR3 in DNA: TGTGCCAGCAGCCCCCAAGCGGGGGACAATGAGCAGTTCTTC.